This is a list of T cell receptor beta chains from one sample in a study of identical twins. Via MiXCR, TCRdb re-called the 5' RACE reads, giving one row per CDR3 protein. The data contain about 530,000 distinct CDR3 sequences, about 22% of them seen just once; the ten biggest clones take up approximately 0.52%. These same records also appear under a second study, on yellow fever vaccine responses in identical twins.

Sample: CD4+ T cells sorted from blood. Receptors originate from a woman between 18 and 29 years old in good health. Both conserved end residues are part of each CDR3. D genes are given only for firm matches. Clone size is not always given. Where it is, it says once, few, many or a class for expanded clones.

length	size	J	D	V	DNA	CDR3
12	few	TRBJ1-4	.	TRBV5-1	TGCGCCAGCAGCTCAGCTAATGAAAAACTGTTTTTT	CASSSANEKLFF
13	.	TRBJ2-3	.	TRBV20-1	TGCAGTGCTAGATGGACGGTCCTAGATACGCAGTATTTT	CSARWTVLDTQYF
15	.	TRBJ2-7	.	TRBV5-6	TGTGCCAGCAGCTTGGTTGGCCAGGGCAAGAACGAGCAGTACTTC	CASSLVGQGKNEQYF
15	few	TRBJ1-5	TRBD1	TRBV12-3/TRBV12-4	TGTGCCAGCAGTCCCCGGACAGGGGCGGGCCAGCCCCAGCATTTT	CASSPRTGAGQPQHF
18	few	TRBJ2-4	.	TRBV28	TGTGCCAGCAGGGACGCCTCGACCGTAACACTAGCCAAAAACATTCAGTACTTC	CASRDASTVTLAKNIQYF
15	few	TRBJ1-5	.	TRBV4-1	TGCGCCAGCAGCCAAGAAGGCAGTGGCCAACGGCCCCAGCATTTT	CASSQEGSGQRPQHF
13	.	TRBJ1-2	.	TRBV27	TGTGCCAGCAGCCCACGCATAACGTGGGGCTACACCTTC	CASSPRITWGYTF
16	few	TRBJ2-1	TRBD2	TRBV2	TGTGCCAGCAGTTATTTAAGTCTAGCGGGAGCCGATGAGCAGTTCTTC	CASSYLSLAGADEQFF
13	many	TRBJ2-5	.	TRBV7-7	TGTGCCAGCAGCTTCGGGTCCGGGGAGACCCAGTACTTC	CASSFGSGETQYF
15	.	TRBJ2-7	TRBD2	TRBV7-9	TGTGCCAGCAGCCTTGCGGTAGCGGGAGTTGGTGAGCAGTACTTC	CASSLAVAGVGEQYF
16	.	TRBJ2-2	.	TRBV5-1	TGCGCCAGCAGCTTATGGCAGGGGCCCAGCACCGGGGAGCTGTTTTTT	CASSLWQGPSTGELFF
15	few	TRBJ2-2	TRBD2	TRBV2	TGTGCCAGCACCACACTAGCGGGGGGGCTCGGGGAGCTGTTTTTT	CASTTLAGGLGELFF
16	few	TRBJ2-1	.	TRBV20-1	TGCAGTGCTAGAGATTGGACGACAGGAGATTACAATGAGCAGTTCTTC	CSARDWTTGDYNEQFF
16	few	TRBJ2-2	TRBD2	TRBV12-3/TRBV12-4	TGTGCCAGCAGCGAGGCTAGCGGGATGGTTACCGGGGAGCTGTTTTTT	CASSEASGMVTGELFF
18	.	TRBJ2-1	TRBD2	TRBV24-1	TGTGCCACCAGTGATTTCGAAGGTCGGGGACTAGCGGGAAATGAGCAGTTCTTC	CATSDFEGRGLAGNEQFF
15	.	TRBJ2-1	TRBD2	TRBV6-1	TGTGCCAGCAGCTCTCTAGCCTCAGCGGGAGGCGAGCAGTTCTTC	CASSSLASAGGEQFF
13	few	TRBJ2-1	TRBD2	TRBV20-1	TGCAGTGCTGCGGGGGGGGCAACTATTGAGCAGTTCTTC	CSAAGGATIEQFF
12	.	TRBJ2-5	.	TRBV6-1	TGTGCCAGCAGTGAGACAGGAACTACCCAGTACTTC	CASSETGTTQYF
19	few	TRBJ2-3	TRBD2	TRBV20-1	TGCAGTGCTAGTACCCCACTAGCGCATACTCATTCTAGCACAGATACGCAGTATTTT	CSASTPLAHTHSSTDTQYF
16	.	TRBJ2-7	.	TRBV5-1	TGCGCCAGCAGCCACGGACACCAAAACAGAGCCTACGAGCAGTACTTC	CASSHGHQNRAYEQYF
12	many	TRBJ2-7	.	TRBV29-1	TGCAGCGTGGAAATCAGGGGTTACGAGCAGTACTTC	CSVEIRGYEQYF
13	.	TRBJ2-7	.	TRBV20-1	TGCAGTGCTATCGACCTGCCGTCCTACGAGCAGTACTTC	CSAIDLPSYEQYF
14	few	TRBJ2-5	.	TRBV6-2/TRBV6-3	TGTGCCAGCAGTTACAGGGAGACACAAGAGACCCAGTACTTC	CASSYRETQETQYF
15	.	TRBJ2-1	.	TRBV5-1	TGCGCCAGCAGAAGCGACTTCCCCTCCTACAATGAGCAGTTCTTC	CASRSDFPSYNEQFF
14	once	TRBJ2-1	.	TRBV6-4	TGTGCCAGCAGTGTGGAGACTAGTAACAATGAGCAGTTCTTC	CASSVETSNNEQFF
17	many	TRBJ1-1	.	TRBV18	TGTGCCAGCTCCCAATTACCCAGTGAGGGGCAACCCATTGAAGCTTTCTTT	CASSQLPSEGQPIEAFF
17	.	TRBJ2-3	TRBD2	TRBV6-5	TGTGCCAGCAGTTCACTTATTACTAGCGGGAGGGGAAATACGCAGTATTTT	CASSSLITSGRGNTQYF
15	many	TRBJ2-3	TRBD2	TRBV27	TGTGCCAGCAGACGTCTAGCGGGAGAGGGAGATACGCAGTATTTT	CASRRLAGEGDTQYF
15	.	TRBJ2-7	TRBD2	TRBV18	TGTGCCAGCTCACCAGATAGCGGGAGCTTTGACGAGCAGTACTTC	CASSPDSGSFDEQYF
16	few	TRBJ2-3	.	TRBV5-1	TGCGCCAGCAGCTTGGAAACGGGGATACGCACAGATACGCAGTATTTT	CASSLETGIRTDTQYF
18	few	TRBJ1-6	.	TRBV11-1	TGTGCCAGCAGTTTACGGGCCCGAGGAACCTCCTATAATTCACCCCTCCACTTT	CASSLRARGTSYNSPLHF
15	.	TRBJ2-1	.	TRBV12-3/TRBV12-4	TGTGCCAGCAGTGGGGGAAATTCAGCCTACAATGAGCAGTTCTTC	CASSGGNSAYNEQFF
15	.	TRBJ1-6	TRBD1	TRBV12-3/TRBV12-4	TGTGCCAGCAGTTTAGCGGGACAGGGTCTATCACCCCTCCACTTT	CASSLAGQGLSPLHF
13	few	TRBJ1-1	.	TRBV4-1	TGCGCCAGCAGTACTCAGTGGAACACTGAAGCTTTCTTT	CASSTQWNTEAFF
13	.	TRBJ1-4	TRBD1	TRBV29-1	TGCAGCGGGCGGACAGGGGTTTCGAGCGGACTGTTTTTT	CSGRTGVSSGLFF